This T cell receptor beta chain was found in a study of a mutant IDH1 vaccine in newly diagnosed glioma. Looking at the study overall: Vaccines began 4-6 weeks after radiotherapy alone, or with temozolomide cycles. Study outcomes and limitations: It was over 85% of patients that developed vaccine-induced immune responses. Pseudoprogression appeared unlinked to shifts in leading peripheral T cell clonotypes.

Generated by immunoSEQ multiplex PCR, the TCRdb table keeps only in-frame clones and is missing some. The table lists tens of thousands of clones, roughly 80% of them singletons. This sample's time point: week 5, during vaccination. Vaccine doses each comprised 300 ug of mutant IDH1 20-mer peptide, with topical imiquimod. Note on this clone: Its antigen is not identified.

Sequencing used PBMCs, obtained from a glioma patient whose treatment included an IDH1 peptide vaccine. The origin of this receptor is a man in his thirties or forties with glioma.

The CDR3 region is CASSLEFEAFF. CDR3 DNA: TGTGCCAGTAGTCTCGAGTTTGAAGCTTTCTTT. The chain combines TRBV19 with TRBJ1-1; D uncertain. V was cut by 5 bases and J by 7 bases, with 8 bases left in between. Germline CDR1 is LNHDA and CDR2 is SQIVND (reference sequence). The CDR3 consists of 11 residues.